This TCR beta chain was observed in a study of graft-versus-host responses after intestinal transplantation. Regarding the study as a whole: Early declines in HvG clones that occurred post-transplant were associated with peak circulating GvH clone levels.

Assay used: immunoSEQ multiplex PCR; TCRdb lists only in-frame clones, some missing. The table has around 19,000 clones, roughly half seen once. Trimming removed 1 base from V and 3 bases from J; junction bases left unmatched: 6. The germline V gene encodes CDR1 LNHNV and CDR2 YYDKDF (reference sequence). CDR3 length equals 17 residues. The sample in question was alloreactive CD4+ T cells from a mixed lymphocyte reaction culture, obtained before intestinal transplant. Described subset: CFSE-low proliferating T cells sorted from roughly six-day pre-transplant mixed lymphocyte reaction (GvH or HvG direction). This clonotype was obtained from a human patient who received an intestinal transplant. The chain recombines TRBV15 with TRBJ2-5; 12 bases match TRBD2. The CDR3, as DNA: TGTGCCACCAGCAGAGCCGCTTCTAGCGGGGGGGAAGAGACCCAGTACTTC. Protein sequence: CATSRAASSGGEETQYF.